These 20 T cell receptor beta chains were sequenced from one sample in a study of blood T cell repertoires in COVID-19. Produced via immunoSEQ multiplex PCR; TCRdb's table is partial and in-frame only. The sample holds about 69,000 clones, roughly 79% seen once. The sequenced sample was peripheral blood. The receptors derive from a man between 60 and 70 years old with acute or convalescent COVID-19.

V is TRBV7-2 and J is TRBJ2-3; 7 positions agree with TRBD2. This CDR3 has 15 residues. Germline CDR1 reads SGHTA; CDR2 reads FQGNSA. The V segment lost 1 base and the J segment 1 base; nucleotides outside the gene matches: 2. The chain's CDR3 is CASSLDTSGTDTQYF. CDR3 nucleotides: TGTGCCAGCAGCTTAGATACTAGCGGCACAGATACGCAGTATTTT.

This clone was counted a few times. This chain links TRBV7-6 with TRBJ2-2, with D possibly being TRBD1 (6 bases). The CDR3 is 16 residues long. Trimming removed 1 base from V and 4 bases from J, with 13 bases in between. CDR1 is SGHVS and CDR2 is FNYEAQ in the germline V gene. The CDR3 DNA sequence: TGTGCCAGCAGCTTAGAGCAGGGGCGAAGCACCGGGGAGCTGTTTTTT. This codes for CASSLEQGRSTGELFF.

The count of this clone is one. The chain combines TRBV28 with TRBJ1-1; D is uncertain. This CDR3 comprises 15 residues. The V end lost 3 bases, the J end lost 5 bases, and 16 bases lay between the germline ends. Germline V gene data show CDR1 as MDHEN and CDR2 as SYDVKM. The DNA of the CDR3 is TGTGCCAGCAGTTTCCGTGGGCCCGGATCGACTGAAGCTTTCTTT. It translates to CASSFRGPGSTEAFF.

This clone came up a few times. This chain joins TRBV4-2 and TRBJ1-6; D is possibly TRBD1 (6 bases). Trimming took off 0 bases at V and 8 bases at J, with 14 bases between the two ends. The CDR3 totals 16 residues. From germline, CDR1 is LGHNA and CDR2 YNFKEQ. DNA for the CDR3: TGTGCCAGCAGCCAAGAAGGGGGAAGTCTAGATTCACCCCTCCACTTT. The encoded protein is CASSQEGGSLDSPLHF.

The CDR3 coding sequence is TGTGCCAGCAGTCCAGGGGGCTTAGAGACCCAGTACTTC. Amino acids: CASSPGGLETQYF. The rearrangement joins TRBV6-2 or TRBV6-3 to TRBJ2-5; 8 bases fit TRBD1. Germline V gene lookup returns CDR1 MNHEY and CDR2 SVGEGT. The junction had 3 bases not matched to a gene; V was cut back by 5 bases and J by 4 bases. CDR3 length equals 13 residues.

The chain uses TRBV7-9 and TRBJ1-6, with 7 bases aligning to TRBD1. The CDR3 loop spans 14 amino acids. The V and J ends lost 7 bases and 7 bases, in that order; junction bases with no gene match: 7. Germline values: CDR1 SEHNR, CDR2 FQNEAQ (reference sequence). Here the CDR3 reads CASTVGTDNSPLHF. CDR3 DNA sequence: TGTGCCAGCACAGTCGGGACAGACAATTCACCCCTCCACTTT. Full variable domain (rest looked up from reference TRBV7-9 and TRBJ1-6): DTGVSQNPRHKITKRGQNVTFRCDPISEHNRLYWYRQTLGQGPEFLTYFQNEAQLEKSRLLSDRFSAERPKGSFSTLEIQRTEQGDSAMYLCASTVGTDNSPLHFGNGTRLTVT.

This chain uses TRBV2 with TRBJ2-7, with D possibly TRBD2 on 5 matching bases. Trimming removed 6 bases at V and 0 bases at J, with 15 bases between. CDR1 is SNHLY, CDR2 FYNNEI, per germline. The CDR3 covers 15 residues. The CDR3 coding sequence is TGTGCCAGCAGGAGGGAGACGGCTAGCTCCTACGAGCAGTACTTC. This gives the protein CASRRETASSYEQYF.

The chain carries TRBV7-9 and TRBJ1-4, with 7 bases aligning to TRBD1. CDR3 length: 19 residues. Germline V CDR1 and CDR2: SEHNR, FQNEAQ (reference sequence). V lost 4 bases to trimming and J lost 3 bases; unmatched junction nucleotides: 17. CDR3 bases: TGTGCCAGCAGCTCCCTCTACAGGACAGGTATCAGCGCTAATGAAAAACTGTTTTTT. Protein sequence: CASSSLYRTGISANEKLFF.

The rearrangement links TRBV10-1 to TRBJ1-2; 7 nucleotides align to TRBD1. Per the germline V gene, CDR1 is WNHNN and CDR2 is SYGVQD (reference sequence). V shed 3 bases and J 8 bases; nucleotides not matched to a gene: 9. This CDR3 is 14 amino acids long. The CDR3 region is CASSDLRQGGGYTF. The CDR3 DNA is TGCGCCAGCAGTGATCTTCGGCAGGGGGGCGGCTACACCTTC.

CDR3 DNA sequence: TGCGCCAGCAGCCCTGGGACATCCTACAATGAGCAGTTCTTC. This sequence encodes CASSPGTSYNEQFF. The chain combines TRBV4-1 with TRBJ2-1; D possibly corresponds to TRBD1 (6 bases). V lost 4 bases and J lost 1, with 8 bases in between. Germline V CDR1 and CDR2: MGHRA, YSYEKL. The CDR3 loop spans 14 amino acids.

This chain's CDR3 is CASSLEALSGNTIYF. CDR3 sequence (DNA): TGTGCCAGCAGCTTAGAAGCACTCTCTGGAAACACCATATATTTT. The rearrangement joins TRBV7-2 to TRBJ1-3; D call uncertain. The CDR3 sequence is 15 residues long. With 1 base removed from V and 0 bases from J, the gap between germline ends came to 7 bases. Germline V lookup: CDR1 SGHTA, CDR2 FQGNSA.

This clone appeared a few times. CDR3 amino acids: CAWRIDYYNEQFF. The CDR3 region has the DNA TGTGCCTGGAGGATAGACTACTACAATGAGCAGTTCTTC. The rearrangement uses TRBV30 and TRBJ2-1; D perhaps matches TRBD2 (5 bases). The CDR3 runs to 13 residues. Trimming shortened V by 3 bases and J by 3 bases, and 9 bases separated the two germline ends. Germline-derived CDR1 and CDR2 are GTSNPN and SVGIG (reference sequence). The variable domain in full, completed from reference TRBV30 and TRBJ2-1, reads SQTIHQWPATLVQPVGSPLSLECTVEGTSNPNLYWYRQAAGRGLQLLFYSVGIGQISSEVPQNLSASRPQDRQFILSSKKLLLSDSGFYLCAWRIDYYNEQFFGPGTRLTVL.

Here the CDR3 reads CASSPRGRQETQYF. Here the CDR3 DNA reads TGTGCCAGCTCACCCCGGGGTAGGCAAGAGACCCAGTACTTC. V usage is TRBV18 and J usage is TRBJ2-5; possibly TRBD2 for D (5 bases). Germline loops: CDR1 KGHSH, CDR2 LQKENI. The CDR3 has 14 residues. The V and J ends lost 3 bases and 2 bases respectively, with 10 bases between them.

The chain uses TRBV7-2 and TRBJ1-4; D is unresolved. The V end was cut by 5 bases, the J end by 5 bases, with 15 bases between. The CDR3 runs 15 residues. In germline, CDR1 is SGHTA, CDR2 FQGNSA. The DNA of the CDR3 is TGTGCCAGCAGCCCCCCGGGCGGGCGAAATGAAAAACTGTTTTTT. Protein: CASSPPGGRNEKLFF.

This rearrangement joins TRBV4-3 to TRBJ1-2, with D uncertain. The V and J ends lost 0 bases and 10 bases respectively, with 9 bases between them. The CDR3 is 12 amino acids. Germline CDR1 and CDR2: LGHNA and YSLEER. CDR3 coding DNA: TGCGCCAGCAGCCAAGATCCAGGCCCCTACACCTTC. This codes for CASSQDPGPYTF.

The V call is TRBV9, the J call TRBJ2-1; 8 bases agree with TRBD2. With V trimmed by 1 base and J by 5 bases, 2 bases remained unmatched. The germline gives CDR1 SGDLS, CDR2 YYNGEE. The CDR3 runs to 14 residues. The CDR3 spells CASSVSGGHNEQFF. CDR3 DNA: TGTGCCAGCAGCGTATCGGGGGGGCACAATGAGCAGTTCTTC.

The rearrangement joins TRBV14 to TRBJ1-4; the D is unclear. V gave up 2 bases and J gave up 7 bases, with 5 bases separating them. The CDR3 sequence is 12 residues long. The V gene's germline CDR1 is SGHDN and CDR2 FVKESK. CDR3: CASSQRVEKLFF. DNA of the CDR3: TGTGCCAGCAGCCAAAGAGTTGAAAAACTGTTTTTT.

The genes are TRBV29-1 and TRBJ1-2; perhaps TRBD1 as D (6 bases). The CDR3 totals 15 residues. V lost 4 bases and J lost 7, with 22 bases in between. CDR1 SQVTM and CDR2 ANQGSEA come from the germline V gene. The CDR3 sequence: CSVGVGGAGLRGYTF. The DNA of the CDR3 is TGCAGCGTTGGTGTTGGGGGGGCTGGATTGCGTGGCTACACCTTC.

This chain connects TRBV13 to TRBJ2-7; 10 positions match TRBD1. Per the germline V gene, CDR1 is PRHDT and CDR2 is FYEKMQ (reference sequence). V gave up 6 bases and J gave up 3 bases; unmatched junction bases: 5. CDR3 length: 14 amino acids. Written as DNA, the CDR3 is TGTGCCAGCAGTCGTGACAGGGGGCTCTACGAGCAGTACTTC. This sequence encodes CASSRDRGLYEQYF.

CDR3 sequence reads: CASSFDRGPGAKNIQYF. The CDR3 nucleotides read TGTGCCAGCAGTTTCGACAGGGGCCCGGGGGCCAAAAACATTCAGTACTTC. J is TRBJ2-4 and V is TRBV27; 8 positions agree with TRBD1. CDR3 length: 17 amino acids. V shed 3 bases and J 1 base; nucleotides not matched to a gene: 8. The germline V gene encodes CDR1 MNHEY and CDR2 SMNVEV (reference sequence).